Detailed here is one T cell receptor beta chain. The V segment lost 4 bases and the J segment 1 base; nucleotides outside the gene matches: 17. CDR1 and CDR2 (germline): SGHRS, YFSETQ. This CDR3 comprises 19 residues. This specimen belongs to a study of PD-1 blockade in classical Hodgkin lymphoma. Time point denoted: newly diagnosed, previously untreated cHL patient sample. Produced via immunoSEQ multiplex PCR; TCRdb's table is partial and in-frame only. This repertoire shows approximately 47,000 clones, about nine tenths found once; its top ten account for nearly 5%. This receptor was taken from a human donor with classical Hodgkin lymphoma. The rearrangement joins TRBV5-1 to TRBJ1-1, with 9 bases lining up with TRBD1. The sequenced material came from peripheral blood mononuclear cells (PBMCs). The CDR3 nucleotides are TGCGCCAGCAGCGCCCGGGACAGGGAACTACTCACTAAGAACACTGAAGCTTTCTTT. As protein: CASSARDRELLTKNTEAFF.